Sequencing of this TCR beta chain was carried out in a study of shared clonotypes between healthy human individuals. On the study more broadly: Per-donor plates numbered three CD4 naive, three CD4 memory, two CD8 naive and one CD8 memory.

Study-wide findings and caveats: The naive CD4 repertoires of a handful of donors were compared, and around 5% of clonotypes were shared. Larger estimated richness was generally recorded for naive subsets relative to memory subsets.

Only a few counts were recorded for this clone. Antigen unknown. Germline CDR1 is GTSNPN and CDR2 is SVGIG (reference sequence). Between the trimmed V and J ends, which lost 4 bases and 0 bases, there was a span of 12 bases. This CDR3 has 14 residues. Sequenced by immunoSEQ multiplex PCR; TCRdb stores in-frame clones only, minus some. Counted here are around 700,000 clones, less than 80% occurring once; the ten biggest clones make up approximately 1.8%. This receptor was taken from a woman in her 30s in good health. Sequenced input: memory CD4+ T cells sorted from blood. As to subset: CD45RA-negative fraction. V gene TRBV30 combines with J gene TRBJ1-1; no reliable D call. CDR3: CAWTGISLNTEAFF. The CDR3 nucleotides read TGTGCCTGGACGGGAATCAGCTTGAACACTGAAGCTTTCTTT.